This T cell receptor (beta chain) came from a study of blood T cell repertoires in COVID-19. The method was immunoSEQ multiplex PCR; TCRdb's version includes in-frame clones alone and lacks a portion of them. The sample has hundreds of thousands of clones; around 85% are singletons. Germline CDR1 reads SGHRS; CDR2 reads YFSETQ. CDR3 length equals 14 residues. Germline trimming cut 3 bases from V and 4 bases from J; bases unmatched to any gene: 6. This sequence was found in a woman aged 18 to 35 with acute or convalescent COVID-19. The chain has TRBV5-1 and TRBJ1-2, with 7 bases identical to TRBD1. The sequenced sample consisted of peripheral blood. The DNA of the CDR3 is TGCGCCAGCAGCTATGGACAGGAGACCTATGGCTACACCTTC. It translates to CASSYGQETYGYTF.